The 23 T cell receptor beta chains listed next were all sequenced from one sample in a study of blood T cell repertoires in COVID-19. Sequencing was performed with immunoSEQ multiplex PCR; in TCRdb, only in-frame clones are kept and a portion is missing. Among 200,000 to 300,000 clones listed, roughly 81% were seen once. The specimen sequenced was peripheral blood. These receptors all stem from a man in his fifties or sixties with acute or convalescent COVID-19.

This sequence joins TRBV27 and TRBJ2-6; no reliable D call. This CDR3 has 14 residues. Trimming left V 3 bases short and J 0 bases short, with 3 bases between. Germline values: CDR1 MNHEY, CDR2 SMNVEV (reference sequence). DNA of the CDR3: TGTGCCAGCAGTTTTCTCTCTGGGGCCAACGTCCTGACTTTC. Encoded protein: CASSFLSGANVLTF.

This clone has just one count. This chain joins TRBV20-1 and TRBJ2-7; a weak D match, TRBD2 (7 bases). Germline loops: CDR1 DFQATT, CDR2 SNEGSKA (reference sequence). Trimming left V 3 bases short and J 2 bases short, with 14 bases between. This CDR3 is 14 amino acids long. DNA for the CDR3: TGCAGTGCTAGTGGTGGGGGGGGCGCCTACGAGCAGTACTTC. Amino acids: CSASGGGGAYEQYF.

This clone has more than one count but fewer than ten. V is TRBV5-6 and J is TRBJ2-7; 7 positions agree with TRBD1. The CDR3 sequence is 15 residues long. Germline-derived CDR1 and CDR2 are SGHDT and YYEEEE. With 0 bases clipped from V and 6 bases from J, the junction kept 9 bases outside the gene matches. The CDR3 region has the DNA TGTGCCAGCAGCTTGGGCGACAGGGAGCTGAGCGAGCAGTACTTC. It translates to CASSLGDRELSEQYF.

CDR3: CASSTGLAGGVPEEQFF. The CDR3, as DNA: TGCGCCAGCAGCACGGGACTAGCGGGGGGGGTCCCTGAGGAGCAGTTCTTC. The V and J genes are TRBV5-1 and TRBJ2-1; the match to TRBD2 covers 16 bases. V lost 4 bases to trimming and J lost 10 bases; unmatched junction nucleotides: 11. The CDR3 loop spans 17 amino acids. Germline V lookup: CDR1 SGHRS, CDR2 YFSETQ.

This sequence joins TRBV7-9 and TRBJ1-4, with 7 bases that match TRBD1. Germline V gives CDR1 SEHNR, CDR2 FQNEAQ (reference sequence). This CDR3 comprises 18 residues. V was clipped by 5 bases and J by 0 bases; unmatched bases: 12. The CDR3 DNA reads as TGTGCCAGCAGCCCACCCCCGACAGGGTGGGCAACTAATGAAAAACTGTTTTTT. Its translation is CASSPPPTGWATNEKLFF.

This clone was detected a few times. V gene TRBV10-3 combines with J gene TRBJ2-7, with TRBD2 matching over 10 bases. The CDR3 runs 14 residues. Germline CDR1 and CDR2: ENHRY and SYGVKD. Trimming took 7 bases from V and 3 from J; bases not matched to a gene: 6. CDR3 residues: CAIIGLADVYEQYF. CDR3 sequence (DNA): TGTGCCATCATCGGACTAGCGGACGTCTACGAGCAGTACTTC.

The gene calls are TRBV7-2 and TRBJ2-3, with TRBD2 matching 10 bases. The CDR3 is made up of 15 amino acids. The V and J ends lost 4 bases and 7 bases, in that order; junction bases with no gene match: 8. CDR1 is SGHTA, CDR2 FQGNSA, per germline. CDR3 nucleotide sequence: TGTGCCAGCAGCTCAGCGGGAGGGCCGGATTATACGCAGTATTTT. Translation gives CASSSAGGPDYTQYF.

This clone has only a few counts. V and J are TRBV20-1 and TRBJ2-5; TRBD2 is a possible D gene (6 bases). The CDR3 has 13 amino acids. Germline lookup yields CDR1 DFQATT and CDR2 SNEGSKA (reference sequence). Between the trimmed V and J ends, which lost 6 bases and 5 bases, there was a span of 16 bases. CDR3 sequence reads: CSASRLVRETQYF. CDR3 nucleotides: TGCAGTGCCAGTCGACTAGTGCGGGAGACCCAGTACTTC.

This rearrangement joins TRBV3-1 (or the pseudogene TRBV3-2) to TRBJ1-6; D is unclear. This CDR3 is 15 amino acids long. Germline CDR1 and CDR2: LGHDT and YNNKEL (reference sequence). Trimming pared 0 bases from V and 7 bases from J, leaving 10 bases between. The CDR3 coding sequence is TGTGCCAGCAGCCAAGAACAGAACGCCAATTCACCCCTCCACTTT. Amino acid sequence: CASSQEQNANSPLHF.

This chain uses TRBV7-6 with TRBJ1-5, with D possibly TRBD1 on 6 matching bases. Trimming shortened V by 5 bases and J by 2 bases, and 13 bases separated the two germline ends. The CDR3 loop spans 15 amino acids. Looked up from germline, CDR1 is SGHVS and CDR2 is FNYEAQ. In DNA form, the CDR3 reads TGTGCCAGCAGCGAGGGGGGGGGCGGCAATCAGCCCCAGCATTTT. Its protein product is CASSEGGGGNQPQHF.

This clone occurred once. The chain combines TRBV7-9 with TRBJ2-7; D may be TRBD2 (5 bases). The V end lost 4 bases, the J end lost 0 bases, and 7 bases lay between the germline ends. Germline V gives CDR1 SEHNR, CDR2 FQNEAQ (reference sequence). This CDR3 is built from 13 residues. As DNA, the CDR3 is TGTGCCAGCAGCTGGGGAGACTCCTACGAGCAGTACTTC. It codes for CASSWGDSYEQYF.

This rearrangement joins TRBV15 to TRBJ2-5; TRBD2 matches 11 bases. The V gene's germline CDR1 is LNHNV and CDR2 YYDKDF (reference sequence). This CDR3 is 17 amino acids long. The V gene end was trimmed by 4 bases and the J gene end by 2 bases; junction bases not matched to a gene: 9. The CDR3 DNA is TGTGCCACCAGCATAGATACTAGCGGGAGCTATCAAGAGACCCAGTACTTC. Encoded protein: CATSIDTSGSYQETQYF.

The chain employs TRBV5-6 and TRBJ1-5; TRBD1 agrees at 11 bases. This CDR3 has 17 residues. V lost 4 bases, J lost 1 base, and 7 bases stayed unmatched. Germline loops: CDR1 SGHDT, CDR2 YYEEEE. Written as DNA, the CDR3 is TGTGCCAGCAGCAGAAGGACAGGGGGCACGAGCAATCAGCCCCAGCATTTT. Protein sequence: CASSRRTGGTSNQPQHF.

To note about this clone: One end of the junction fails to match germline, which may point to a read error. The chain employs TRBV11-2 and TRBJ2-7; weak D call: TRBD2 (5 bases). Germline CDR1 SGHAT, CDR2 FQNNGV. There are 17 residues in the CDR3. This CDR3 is CASSLDPPRTSPYEQYF. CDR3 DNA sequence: TGTGCCAGCAGCCTAGACCCCCCTCGGACTTCTCCCTACGAGCAGTACTTC.

The CDR3 is CASSPGQPNEKLFF. CDR3 coding DNA: TGTGCCAGCAGCCCGGGACAGCCGAATGAAAAACTGTTTTTT. The V and J genes are TRBV11-2 and TRBJ1-4; 7 positions agree with TRBD1. The germline CDR1 and CDR2 sequences are SGHAT and FQNNGV. Unmatched junction bases numbered 5, after V lost 5 bases and J lost 5 bases. This CDR3 spans 14 amino acids.

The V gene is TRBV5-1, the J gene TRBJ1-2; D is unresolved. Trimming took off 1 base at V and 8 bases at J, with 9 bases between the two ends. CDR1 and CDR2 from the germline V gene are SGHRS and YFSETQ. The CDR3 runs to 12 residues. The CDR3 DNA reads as TGCGCCAGCAGCTTGAACAGTTGGGGCTACACCTTC. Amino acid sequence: CASSLNSWGYTF.

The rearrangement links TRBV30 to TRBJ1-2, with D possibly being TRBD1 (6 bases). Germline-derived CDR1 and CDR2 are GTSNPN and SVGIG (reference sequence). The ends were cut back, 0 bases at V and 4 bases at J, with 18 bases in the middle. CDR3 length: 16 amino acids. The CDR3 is CAWSVGLGRGRYGYTF. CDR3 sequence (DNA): TGTGCCTGGAGTGTAGGATTAGGCAGGGGCCGCTATGGCTACACCTTC.

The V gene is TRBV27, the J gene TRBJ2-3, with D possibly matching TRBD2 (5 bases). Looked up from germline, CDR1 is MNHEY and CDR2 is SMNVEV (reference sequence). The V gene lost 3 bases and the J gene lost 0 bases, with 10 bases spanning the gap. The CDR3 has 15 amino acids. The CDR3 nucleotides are TGTGCCAGCAGTTTGACTACAAAAAGCACAGATACGCAGTATTTT. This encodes CASSLTTKSTDTQYF.

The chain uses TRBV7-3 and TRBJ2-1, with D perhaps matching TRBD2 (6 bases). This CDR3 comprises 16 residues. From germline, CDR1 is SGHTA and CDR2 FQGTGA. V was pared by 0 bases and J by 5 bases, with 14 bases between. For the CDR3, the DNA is TGTGCCAGCAGCTTAACGTTCGCGGGACCCGACAATGAGCAGTTCTTC. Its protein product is CASSLTFAGPDNEQFF.

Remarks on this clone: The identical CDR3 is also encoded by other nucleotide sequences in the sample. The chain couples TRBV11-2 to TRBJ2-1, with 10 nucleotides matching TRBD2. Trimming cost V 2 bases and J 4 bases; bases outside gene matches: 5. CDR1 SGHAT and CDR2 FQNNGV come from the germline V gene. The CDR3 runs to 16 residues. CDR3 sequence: CASSLMGLAKYNEQFF. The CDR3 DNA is TGTGCCAGCAGCTTAATGGGACTAGCGAAGTACAATGAGCAGTTCTTC.

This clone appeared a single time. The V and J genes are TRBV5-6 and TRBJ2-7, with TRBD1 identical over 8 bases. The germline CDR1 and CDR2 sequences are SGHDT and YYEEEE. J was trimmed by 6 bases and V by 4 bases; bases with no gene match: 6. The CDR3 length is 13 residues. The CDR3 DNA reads TGTGCCAGCAGCCGGACAGGGTCGGGCGAGCAGTACTTC. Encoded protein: CASSRTGSGEQYF.

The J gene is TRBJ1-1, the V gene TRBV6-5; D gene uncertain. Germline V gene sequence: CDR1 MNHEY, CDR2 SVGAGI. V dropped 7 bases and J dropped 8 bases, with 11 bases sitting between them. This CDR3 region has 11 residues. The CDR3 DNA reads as TGTGCCAGCAAGGCGATCAGGGAAGCTTTCTTT. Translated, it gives CASKAIREAFF.

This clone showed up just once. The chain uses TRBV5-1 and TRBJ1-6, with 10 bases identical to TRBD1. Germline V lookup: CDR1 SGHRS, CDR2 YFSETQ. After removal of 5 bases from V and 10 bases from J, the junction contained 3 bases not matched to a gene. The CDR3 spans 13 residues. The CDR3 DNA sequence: TGCGCCAGCAGGACAGGGGGCTACTCACCCCTCCACTTT. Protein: CASRTGGYSPLHF.